Here is one T cell receptor beta chain with its context. Mismatch with germline at one junction end may stem from a read error. The germline V gene has CDR1 MNHEY and CDR2 SMNVEV (reference sequence). There are 15 residues in the CDR3. This sample stems from a study of Siglec-9 on CD8 T cells in melanoma. TCRdb's copy holds only in-frame clones and misses some; the assay was immunoSEQ multiplex PCR. The repertoire holds roughly 35,000 clones, with approximately 83% as singletons. J is TRBJ2-7 and V is TRBV27; 10 bases fit TRBD1. Sequenced sample: Siglec-9- CD8+ T cells sorted from blood. This sequence was found in a human donor in good health. The CDR3 DNA sequence: TGTGCCAGCAGTCTATCCGGGACAGGGGACTACGAGCAGTACTTC. This translates into CASSLSGTGDYEQYF.